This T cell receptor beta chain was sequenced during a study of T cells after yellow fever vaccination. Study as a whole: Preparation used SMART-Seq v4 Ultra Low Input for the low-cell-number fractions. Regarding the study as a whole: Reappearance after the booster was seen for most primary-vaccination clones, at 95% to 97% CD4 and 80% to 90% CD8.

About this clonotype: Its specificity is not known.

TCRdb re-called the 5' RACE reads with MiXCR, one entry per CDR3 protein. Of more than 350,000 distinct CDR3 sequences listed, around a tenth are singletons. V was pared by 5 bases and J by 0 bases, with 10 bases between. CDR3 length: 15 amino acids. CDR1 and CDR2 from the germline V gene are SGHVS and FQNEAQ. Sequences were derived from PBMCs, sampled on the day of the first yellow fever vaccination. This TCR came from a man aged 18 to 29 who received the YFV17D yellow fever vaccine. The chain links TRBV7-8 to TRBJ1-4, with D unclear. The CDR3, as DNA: TGTGCCAGCAGCGAAACAGAAACAACTAATGAAAAACTGTTTTTT. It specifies CASSETETTNEKLFF.